The 9 T cell receptor beta chains in this list originate from one sample, sequenced in a study of beta chain features in type 1 diabetes. The study, taken as a whole, reports: Shortening that was moderate but significant affected the TCRB CDR3s of Type 1 diabetes patients in all four CD4+ subsets.

Reverse transcribing all isolated RNA meant expressed TCRB transcripts were sequenced. Produced via immunoSEQ multiplex PCR; TCRdb's table is partial and in-frame only. The sample consists of 150,000 to 200,000 clones, approximately 8.1% of them appearing once. Their antigens are not known. Sequenced sample: central memory CD4+ T cells from blood. The receptors stem from a woman aged 40 to 50 with type 1 diabetes.

This clone has just a few counts. This sample also contains other DNA sequences that code for the same CDR3. J is TRBJ1-1 and V is TRBV5-1; the match to TRBD1 covers 7 bases. Germline V lookup: CDR1 SGHRS, CDR2 YFSETQ. V shed 0 bases, J shed 1 base, and the junction held 0 bases outside the gene matches. The CDR3 is 14 amino acids. CDR3 bases: TGCGCCAGCAGCTTGGACAGGGGGAACACTGAAGCTTTCTTT. It specifies CASSLDRGNTEAFF.

CDR3 residues: CASSLVSGGVTDTQYF. CDR3 DNA sequence: TGTGCCAGCAGCTTAGTTAGCGGGGGGGTCACAGATACGCAGTATTTT. The J gene is TRBJ2-3, the V gene TRBV7-2; TRBD2 matches 11 bases. The CDR3 totals 16 residues. Germline values: CDR1 SGHTA, CDR2 FQGNSA. The J segment lost 2 bases and the V segment lost 1 base, leaving 2 bases of the junction unmatched.

The genes are TRBV5-4 and TRBJ1-2; 9 nucleotides line up with TRBD1. The V gene's germline CDR1 is SGHNT and CDR2 YYREEE (reference sequence). J was trimmed by 4 bases and V by 0 bases; bases with no gene match: 4. The CDR3 spans 15 residues. CDR3 protein: CASSLAGQGAYGYTF. The CDR3 nucleotides are TGTGCCAGCAGCTTGGCGGGACAGGGAGCCTATGGCTACACCTTC.

This clone has more than one count but fewer than ten. CDR3 sequence reads: CASSPWTGDEKLFF. Here the CDR3 DNA reads TGTGCCAGCAGTCCCTGGACAGGGGACGAAAAACTGTTTTTT. J is TRBJ1-4 and V is TRBV27; 9 positions match TRBD1. CDR3 length equals 14 residues. The germline V gene encodes CDR1 MNHEY and CDR2 SMNVEV (reference sequence). V dropped 5 bases and J dropped 8; count of bases not matched to a gene: 6.

In this sample, this clone turned up a few times. The V and J genes are TRBV6-1 and TRBJ2-5, with TRBD1 matching 8 bases. Trimming took 1 base from V and 4 from J; bases not matched to a gene: 5. CDR1 MNHNS and CDR2 SASEGT come from the germline V gene. There are 15 residues in the CDR3. CDR3: CASSEGDRRGETQYF. CDR3 DNA: TGTGCCAGCAGTGAAGGGGACAGGAGGGGAGAGACCCAGTACTTC.

The chain is built from TRBV10-3 and TRBJ2-7, with TRBD1 matching over 9 bases. The germline CDR1 and CDR2 sequences are ENHRY and SYGVKD. The CDR3 is made up of 14 amino acids. Losses at the gene ends were 10 bases for V and 0 bases for J; bases not matched to a gene: 7. This chain's CDR3 is CATQGTGFSYEQYF. CDR3 coding DNA: TGTGCCACCCAAGGGACAGGGTTCTCCTACGAGCAGTACTTC.

The gene calls are TRBV5-1 and TRBJ2-5; 7 bases map to TRBD1. V shed 1 base and J 4 bases; nucleotides not matched to a gene: 7. In germline, CDR1 is SGHRS, CDR2 YFSETQ. The CDR3 is made up of 15 amino acids. The CDR3 DNA reads TGCGCCAGCAGCTTGAAAGGGGGCTTCGGAGAGACCCAGTACTTC. This gives the protein CASSLKGGFGETQYF.

The rearrangement joins TRBV11-3 to TRBJ2-3; 10 bases are a match to TRBD1. J was trimmed by 6 bases and V by 4 bases; bases with no gene match: 7. The germline CDR1 and CDR2 sequences are SGHNT and YENEEA. The CDR3 is made up of 15 amino acids. The CDR3 DNA is TGTGCCAGCAGCTCAAACGGACAGGGGGGCGATACGCAGTATTTT. It encodes CASSSNGQGGDTQYF.

This clone was found a few times. The chain uses TRBV6-6 and TRBJ1-1; TRBD1 aligns across 7 bases. The germline CDR1 and CDR2 sequences are MNHNY and SVGAGI (reference sequence). The ends lost 10 bases at V and 7 bases at J; junction bases unmatched: 9. This CDR3 spans 12 amino acids. In nucleotides, the CDR3 is TGTGCCACGAGGCGACAGGGCGGTGAAGCTTTCTTT. This codes for CATRRQGGEAFF.